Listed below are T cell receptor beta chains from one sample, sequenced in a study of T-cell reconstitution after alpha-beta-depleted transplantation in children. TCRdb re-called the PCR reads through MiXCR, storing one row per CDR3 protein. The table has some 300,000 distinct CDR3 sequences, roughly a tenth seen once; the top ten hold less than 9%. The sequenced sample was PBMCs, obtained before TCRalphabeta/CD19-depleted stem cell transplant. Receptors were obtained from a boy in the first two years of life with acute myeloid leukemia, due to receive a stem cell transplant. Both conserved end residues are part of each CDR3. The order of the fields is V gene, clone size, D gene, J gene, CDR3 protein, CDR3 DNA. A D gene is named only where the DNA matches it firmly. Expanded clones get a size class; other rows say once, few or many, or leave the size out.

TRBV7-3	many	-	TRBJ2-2	CASSLVPGPGELFF	TGTGCCAGCAGCTTAGTCCCGGGTCCCGGGGAGCTGTTTTTT
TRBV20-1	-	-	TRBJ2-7	CSARARRAREQYF	TGCAGTGCTAGAGCGCGCAGGGCACGGGAGCAGTACTTC
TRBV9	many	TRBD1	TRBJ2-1	CASSVWDSSYNEQFF	TGTGCCAGCAGCGTTTGGGACAGCTCCTACAATGAGCAGTTCTTC
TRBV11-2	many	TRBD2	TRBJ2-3	CASSLDGSGVGADTQYF	TGTGCCAGCAGCTTAGACGGTAGCGGGGTTGGGGCAGATACGCAGTATTTT
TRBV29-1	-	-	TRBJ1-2	CSVVRGHGVYGYTF	TGCAGCGTTGTTCGCGGACACGGAGTCTATGGCTACACCTTC
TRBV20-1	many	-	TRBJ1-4	CSAIWRAFNQKLFF	TGCAGTGCTATCTGGAGGGCGTTTAATCAAAAACTGTTTTTT
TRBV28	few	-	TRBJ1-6	CASSTPSYNSPLHF	TGTGCCAGCAGTACCCCCTCCTATAATTCACCCCTCCACTTT
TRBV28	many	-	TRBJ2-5	CASRGSVETQYF	TGTGCCAGCAGGGGGTCTGTGGAGACCCAGTACTTC
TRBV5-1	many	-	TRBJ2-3	CASSLRISGYTQYF	TGCGCCAGCAGCTTGAGGATTTCGGGGTATACGCAGTATTTT
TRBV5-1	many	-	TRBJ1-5	CASSLQGGDQPQHF	TGCGCCAGCAGCTTACAGGGAGGGGATCAGCCCCAGCATTTT
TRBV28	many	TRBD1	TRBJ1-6	CASSLIGDRDNSPLHF	TGTGCCAGCAGTTTGATAGGGGACAGAGATAATTCACCCCTCCACTTT
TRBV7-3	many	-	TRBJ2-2	CASSLGRENTGELFF	TGTGCCAGCAGCTTAGGCAGGGAGAACACCGGGGAGCTGTTTTTT
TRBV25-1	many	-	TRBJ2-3	CASSVWTDTQYF	TGTGCCAGCAGTGTTTGGACAGACACGCAGTATTTT
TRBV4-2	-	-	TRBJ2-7	CASSLYRETRGEQYF	TGTGCCAGCAGCCTTTACAGGGAGACGAGGGGCGAGCAGTACTTC
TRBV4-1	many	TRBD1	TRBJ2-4	CASSQEGLGDSIQYF	TGCGCCAGCAGCCAAGAAGGCCTTGGGGACAGCATACAGTACTTC
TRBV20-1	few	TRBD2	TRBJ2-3	CSAKRGSTDTQYF	TGCAGTGCTAAGCGGGGTAGCACAGATACGCAGTATTTT
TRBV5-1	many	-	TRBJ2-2	CASSWGLLTGELFF	TGCGCCAGCAGCTGGGGACTTCTCACCGGGGAGCTGTTTTTT
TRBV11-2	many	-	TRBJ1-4	CASSFTGPLNEKLFF	TGTGCCAGCAGTTTTACAGGGCCCCTTAATGAAAAACTGTTTTTT
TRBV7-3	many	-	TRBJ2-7	CASSPSGHPTDEQYF	TGTGCCAGCAGCCCCAGCGGGCATCCTACGGACGAGCAGTACTTC
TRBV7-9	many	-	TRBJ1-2	CASSLASHGYTF	TGTGCCAGCAGCTTAGCGAGCCATGGCTACACCTTC
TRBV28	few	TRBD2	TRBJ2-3	CASRYGLAGDGSTDTQYF	TGTGCCAGCAGGTACGGACTAGCGGGAGATGGCAGCACAGATACGCAGTATTTT
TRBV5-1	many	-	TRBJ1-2	CASSLASGKANYGYTF	TGCGCCAGCAGCTTGGCCTCGGGAAAAGCTAACTATGGCTACACCTTC
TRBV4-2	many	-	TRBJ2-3	CASSQEGADTQYF	TGTGCCAGCAGCCAAGAAGGGGCGGATACGCAGTATTTT
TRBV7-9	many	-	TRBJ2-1	CASSLAKGTLYNEQFF	TGTGCCAGCAGCTTAGCTAAAGGGACCCTGTACAATGAGCAGTTCTTC
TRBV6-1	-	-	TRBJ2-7	CASRQGRSTVYEQYF	TGTGCCAGCAGGCAGGGACGGAGTACAGTGTACGAGCAGTACTTC
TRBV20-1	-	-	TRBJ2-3	CSASSRVTDTQYF	TGCAGTGCTAGCTCCAGGGTAACAGATACGCAGTATTTT
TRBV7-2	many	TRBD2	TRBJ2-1	CASSLSGLGVDEQFF	TGTGCCAGCAGCTTATCGGGACTAGGGGTTGATGAGCAGTTCTTC
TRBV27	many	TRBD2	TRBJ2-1	CASTSGGIHSYNEQFF	TGTGCCAGCACTAGCGGGGGGATACACTCCTACAATGAGCAGTTCTTC
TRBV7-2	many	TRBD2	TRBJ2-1	CASSSPWGLAGGNEQFF	TGTGCCAGCAGCTCTCCGTGGGGACTAGCGGGGGGGAATGAGCAGTTCTTC
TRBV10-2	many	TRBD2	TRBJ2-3	CASGTSGRWATDTQYF	TGCGCCAGCGGTACTAGCGGGAGGTGGGCCACAGATACGCAGTATTTT
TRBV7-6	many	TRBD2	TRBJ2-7	CASSPQGSGSFTKYEQYF	TGTGCCAGCAGCCCACAGGGTAGCGGGAGTTTCACAAAGTACGAGCAGTACTTC
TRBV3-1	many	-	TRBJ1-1	CASSQGAQPNTEAFF	TGTGCCAGCAGCCAAGGAGCACAGCCGAACACTGAAGCTTTCTTT
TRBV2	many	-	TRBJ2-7	CASSVRGINYEQYF	TGTGCCAGCAGTGTACGGGGGATCAACTACGAGCAGTACTTC
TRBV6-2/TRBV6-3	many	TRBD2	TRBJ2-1	CASSRSGRRVHEQFF	TGTGCCAGCAGTAGATCCGGGAGGAGGGTCCATGAGCAGTTCTTC
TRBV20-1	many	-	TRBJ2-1	CSARGGASSYNEQFF	TGCAGTGCTAGAGGCGGGGCCAGCTCCTACAATGAGCAGTTCTTC
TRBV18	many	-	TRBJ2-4	CASSPGQLAKNIQYF	TGTGCCAGCTCACCAGGGCAGTTAGCCAAAAACATTCAGTACTTC
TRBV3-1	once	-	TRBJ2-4	CAFCFLGAGALAKNIQYF	TGTGCCTTCTGTTTTCTGGGTGCGGGGGCGCTAGCCAAAAACATTCAGTACTTC
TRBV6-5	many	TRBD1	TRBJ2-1	CASSQGWDREGGDEQFF	TGTGCCAGCAGCCAAGGGTGGGACAGGGAAGGAGGGGATGAGCAGTTCTTC
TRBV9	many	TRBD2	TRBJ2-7	CASSVRAGGSSYEQYF	TGTGCCAGCAGCGTACGGGCGGGGGGTAGCTCCTACGAGCAGTACTTC